What follows are 30 T cell receptor beta chains derived from one specimen sequenced in a study of blood T cell repertoires in COVID-19. Method: immunoSEQ multiplex PCR; TCRdb's copy keeps in-frame clones and lacks some. The sample has about 130,000 clones, around 82% seen once. Sequenced sample: peripheral blood. The source is a woman under 40 who had recovered from COVID-19.

The rearrangement links TRBV29-1 to TRBJ1-1, with a tentative D call TRBD1 (5 bases). V dropped 6 bases and J dropped 8 bases, with 16 bases sitting between them. This CDR3 region has 12 residues. Germline V gene sequence: CDR1 SQVTM, CDR2 ANQGSEA. The CDR3 region is CSVATAILEAFF. The CDR3 DNA sequence: TGCAGCGTGGCGACAGCGATTCTGGAAGCTTTCTTT.

The count of this clone is one. V gene TRBV11-2 combines with J gene TRBJ1-2, with 7 positions matching TRBD1. After removal of 5 bases from V and 6 bases from J, the junction contained 6 bases not matched to a gene. This CDR3 is 13 amino acids long. Per germline, CDR1 SGHAT and CDR2 FQNNGV. The CDR3 DNA is TGTGCCAGCAGCCCCGACAGGGACAATGGCTACACCTTC. This sequence encodes CASSPDRDNGYTF. The whole variable domain, filled in from reference TRBV11-2 and TRBJ1-2, reads EAGVAQSPRYKIIEKRQSVAFWCNPISGHATLYWYQQILGQGPKLLIQFQNNGVVDDSQLPKDRFSAERLKGVDSTLKIQPAKLEDSAVYLCASSPDRDNGYTFGSGTRLTVV.

The chain employs TRBV3-1 (or the pseudogene TRBV3-2) and TRBJ1-3; no firm D call. The CDR3 is 16 residues long. Germline V lookup: CDR1 LGHDT, CDR2 YNNKEL (reference sequence). With 0 bases removed from V and 0 bases from J, the gap between germline ends came to 9 bases. The CDR3 protein is CASSQDPGASGNTIYF. CDR3 DNA sequence: TGTGCCAGCAGCCAAGACCCAGGCGCCTCTGGAAACACCATATATTTT.

The chain couples TRBV6-4 to TRBJ2-7; 15 bases are shared with TRBD2. CDR3 size: 18 residues. The J segment lost 1 base and the V segment lost 4 bases, leaving 8 bases of the junction unmatched. Germline V lookup: CDR1 MRHNA, CDR2 SNTAGT. The CDR3: CASSGGLAGGSSSYEQYF. DNA for the CDR3: TGTGCCAGCAGTGGGGGACTAGCGGGGGGTTCCTCTTCCTACGAGCAGTACTTC.

The chain links TRBV27 to TRBJ2-2; D is undetermined. V was clipped by 6 bases and J by 6 bases, with 20 bases between them. There are 16 residues in the CDR3. Germline lookup yields CDR1 MNHEY and CDR2 SMNVEV (reference sequence). CDR3 sequence reads: CASRPPSLASAGELFF. Written as DNA, the CDR3 is TGTGCCAGCAGGCCCCCCAGTCTCGCGAGCGCCGGGGAGCTGTTTTTT.

The chain is built from TRBV5-6 and TRBJ1-5; 7 bases agree with TRBD1. The CDR3 has 18 amino acids. In germline, CDR1 is SGHDT, CDR2 YYEEEE. J gave up 7 bases and V 1 base, and 17 bases lay outside the gene matches. As DNA, the CDR3 is TGTGCCAGCAGCTTGAACTTAGGGGCAGGGGGGCGAATCCAGCCCCAGCATTTT. It encodes CASSLNLGAGGRIQPQHF.

The chain couples TRBV5-1 to TRBJ2-1; 15 positions agree with TRBD2. The V gene end was trimmed by 4 bases and the J gene end by 5 bases; junction bases not matched to a gene: 13. CDR1 is SGHRS and CDR2 is YFSETQ in the germline V gene. This CDR3 comprises 19 residues. CDR3 sequence: CASSHIGLAGGPSNNEQFF. CDR3 bases: TGCGCCAGCAGCCACATCGGACTAGCGGGGGGGCCTTCAAACAATGAGCAGTTCTTC.

The chain carries TRBV6-5 and TRBJ1-1, with D perhaps TRBD1 (6 bases). The CDR3 spans 15 residues. V lost 6 bases to trimming and J lost 2 bases, with 16 bases between them. Germline assignment: CDR1 MNHEY and CDR2 SVGAGI. CDR3 in amino acids: CASRLDPGTNTEAFF. CDR3 DNA: TGTGCCAGCAGACTGGACCCCGGGACAAACACTGAAGCTTTCTTT.

V usage is TRBV11-2 and J usage is TRBJ2-1; TRBD1 agrees at 8 bases. Germline V lookup: CDR1 SGHAT, CDR2 FQNNGV. The trim removed 1 base at V and 5 bases at J, leaving 16 bases unmatched. The CDR3 is made up of 19 amino acids. CDR3 coding DNA: TGTGCCAGCAGCTTAGCTTTCTGGGTAGGGACAGGCTCTCACAATGAGCAGTTCTTC. It is translated as CASSLAFWVGTGSHNEQFF.

This chain connects TRBV20-1 to TRBJ2-7, with 12 bases matching TRBD2. V trimming: 3 bases; J trimming: 6 bases; junction bases outside the gene matches: 9. The CDR3 runs to 15 residues. Germline V gives CDR1 DFQATT, CDR2 SNEGSKA (reference sequence). The CDR3 bases are TGCAGTGCTAGTGCTCGACTAGCGGGAGTCGGCGAGCAGTACTTC. This codes for CSASARLAGVGEQYF.

The chain links TRBV7-9 to TRBJ1-2; D unclear. The CDR3 length is 12 residues. Germline CDR1 and CDR2: SEHNR and FQNEAQ (reference sequence). The V end was cut by 2 bases, the J end by 8 bases, with 9 bases between. CDR3 protein: CASSLNREGYTF. The CDR3 nucleotides are TGTGCCAGCAGCTTAAATAGGGAGGGCTACACCTTC. Variable domain in full (rest from reference TRBV7-9 and TRBJ1-2): DTGVSQNPRHKITKRGQNVTFRCDPISEHNRLYWYRQTLGQGPEFLTYFQNEAQLEKSRLLSDRFSAERPKGSFSTLEIQRTEQGDSAMYLCASSLNREGYTFGSGTRLTVV.

This rearrangement joins TRBV6-2 or TRBV6-3 to TRBJ2-1; D ambiguous. CDR1 MNHEY and CDR2 SVGEGT come from the germline V gene. The germline V and J ends were trimmed by 0 bases and 6 bases, with 3 bases remaining between them. The CDR3 contains 12 residues. CDR3 nucleotide sequence: TGTGCCAGCAGTTACTCTCGCAATGAGCAGTTCTTC. Amino acids: CASSYSRNEQFF.

The chain joins TRBV5-1 to TRBJ2-5, with D perhaps matching TRBD2 (6 bases). The V gene lost 4 bases and the J gene lost 5 bases, with 18 bases spanning the gap. In germline, CDR1 is SGHRS, CDR2 YFSETQ. The CDR3 totals 15 residues. CDR3 coding DNA: TGCGCCAGCAGCCCAGGAGGGGAAAAACGGGAGACCCAGTACTTC. It translates to CASSPGGEKRETQYF.

The genes are TRBV14 and TRBJ1-1; a possible D gene is TRBD1 (5 bases). The CDR3 extends over 15 amino acids. V lost 7 bases and J 2 bases, leaving 17 bases between the germline ends. Germline V lookup: CDR1 SGHDN, CDR2 FVKESK. Written as DNA, the CDR3 is TGTGCCAGCAACCGGGGGAATTTGGGAAACACTGAAGCTTTCTTT. The encoded protein is CASNRGNLGNTEAFF.

This sequence joins TRBV6-5 and TRBJ1-1, with D unresolved. Germline V gene lookup returns CDR1 MNHEY and CDR2 SVGAGI. Trimming removed 9 bases at V and 7 bases at J, with 12 bases between. This CDR3 region has 11 residues. The CDR3 nucleotides are TGTGCCAGTGAACTCGGGAGTGAAGCTTTCTTT. It encodes CASELGSEAFF.

The chain combines TRBV19 with TRBJ2-7; 7 positions match TRBD1. V trimming: 0 bases; J trimming: 9 bases; junction bases outside the gene matches: 14. The length of the CDR3 is 16 residues. From germline, CDR1 is LNHDA and CDR2 SQIVND (reference sequence). CDR3: CASSIDPQTLGDRQYF. In DNA form, the CDR3 reads TGTGCCAGTAGTATAGATCCGCAAACACTCGGGGACAGGCAGTACTTC.

The rearrangement joins TRBV10-1 to TRBJ2-1, with 13 bases that match TRBD2. V shed 0 bases and J 0 bases; nucleotides not matched to a gene: 5. The CDR3 totals 19 residues. Germline V gene data show CDR1 as WNHNN and CDR2 as SYGVQD (reference sequence). The CDR3 loop reads CASSESGLAGTSSYNEQFF. CDR3 in DNA: TGCGCCAGCAGTGAGTCGGGACTAGCGGGGACTAGCTCCTACAATGAGCAGTTCTTC.

Note on this clone: One base away lies a much larger clone, so this may be a sequencing read error. V and J are TRBV9 and TRBJ1-1; D uncertain. Trimming removed 4 bases from V and 3 bases from J, with 7 bases in between. CDR3 length: 12 residues. Germline V CDR1 and CDR2: SGDLS, YYNGEE. The CDR3 DNA follows: TGTGCCAGCAGCCCCGGGGACACTGAAGCTTTCTTT. Translated: CASSPGDTEAFF. The full variable domain, rest sourced from reference TRBV9 and TRBJ1-1, is DSGVTQTPKHLITATGQRVTLRCSPRSGDLSVYWYQQSLDQGLQFLIQYYNGEERAKGNILERFSAQQFPDLHSELNLSSLELGDSALYFCASSPGDTEAFFGQGTRLTVV.

This chain joins TRBV10-2 and TRBJ1-1; D might be TRBD1 (6 bases). Germline V gene data show CDR1 as WSHSY and CDR2 as SAAADI. This CDR3 has 14 residues. Deletions cut 0 bases from V and 10 bases from J, with 15 bases between. CDR3 bases: TGCGCCAGCAGTGAGTCGACAGGCCGCCCTGGAGCTTTCTTT. Translation: CASSESTGRPGAFF.

The CDR3, as DNA: TGTGCCAGCAGCGTAGGTCTAGCGGGGGGGTACAATGAGCAGTTCTTC. Its protein is CASSVGLAGGYNEQFF. The rearrangement uses TRBV9 and TRBJ2-1; 12 nucleotides agree with TRBD2. Germline V lookup: CDR1 SGDLS, CDR2 YYNGEE. Trimming cost V 0 bases and J 4 bases; bases outside gene matches: 2. The length of the CDR3 is 16 residues.

DNA for the CDR3: TGTGCCAGCAGCCAACTTAGCGGGAGGACCCAAGAGACCCAGTACTTC. Its translation is CASSQLSGRTQETQYF. This chain uses TRBV3-1 (or the pseudogene TRBV3-2) with TRBJ2-5; 10 nucleotides agree with TRBD2. This CDR3 spans 16 amino acids. The J segment lost 1 base and the V segment lost 2 bases, leaving 4 bases of the junction unmatched. CDR1 LGHDT and CDR2 YNNKEL come from the germline V gene (reference sequence).

The chain's CDR3 is CASRSLAGRFYEQYF. CDR3 coding DNA: TGCGCCAGCCGGTCCCTAGCGGGACGGTTTTACGAGCAGTACTTC. The genes are TRBV5-1 and TRBJ2-7; 9 bases agree with TRBD2. J lost 4 bases, V lost 7 bases, and 12 bases had no gene match. The CDR3 extends over 15 amino acids. Germline CDR1 reads SGHRS; CDR2 reads YFSETQ.

This clone occurred a few times. This chain links TRBV2 with TRBJ1-6, with TRBD1 matching over 7 bases. Trimming cost V 6 bases and J 7 bases; bases outside gene matches: 9. The CDR3 contains 15 residues. CDR1 is SNHLY and CDR2 is FYNNEI in the germline V gene. Written as DNA, the CDR3 is TGTGCCAGCAGGAGACAGGGTGACCGAAATTCACCCCTCCACTTT. It is translated as CASRRQGDRNSPLHF.

This clone was counted once. The chain has TRBV24-1 and TRBJ1-2; no clear D. V gave up 0 bases and J gave up 2 bases, with 6 bases separating them. The CDR3 has 14 amino acids. CDR1 and CDR2 from the germline V gene are KGHDR and SFDVKD. CDR3 loop: CATSDLKRNYGYTF. The CDR3, as DNA: TGTGCCACCAGTGATTTGAAACGGAACTATGGCTACACCTTC.

The chain joins TRBV5-5 to TRBJ2-7, with 9 nucleotides matching TRBD1. V dropped 0 bases and J dropped 6; count of bases not matched to a gene: 4. The CDR3 runs 14 residues. The germline CDR1 and CDR2 sequences are SGHKS and YYEKEE (reference sequence). The DNA of the CDR3 is TGTGCCAGCAGCTTGGAGGGACAGGGCCTCGAGCAGTACTTC. The encoded protein is CASSLEGQGLEQYF.

V and J are TRBV9 and TRBJ2-3; D possibly corresponds to TRBD1 (5 bases). V dropped 1 base and J dropped 2 bases, with 14 bases sitting between them. This CDR3 has 16 amino acids. Looked up from germline, CDR1 is SGDLS and CDR2 is YYNGEE. Here the CDR3 DNA reads TGTGCCAGCAGCGTAAGCCAGGGTAGGGACACAGATACGCAGTATTTT. Translated, it gives CASSVSQGRDTDTQYF. Full variable domain (remainder filled in from reference TRBV9 and TRBJ2-3): DSGVTQTPKHLITATGQRVTLRCSPRSGDLSVYWYQQSLDQGLQFLIQYYNGEERAKGNILERFSAQQFPDLHSELNLSSLELGDSALYFCASSVSQGRDTDTQYFGPGTRLTVL.

V and J are TRBV23-1 and TRBJ2-7, with 7 positions matching TRBD1. TRBV23-1 carries the ORF label, with uncertain function. The length of the CDR3 is 15 residues. V was clipped by 2 bases and J by 2 bases; unmatched bases: 6. The CDR3 here is CASSQQTGTAYEQYF. The CDR3, as DNA: TGCGCCAGCAGTCAACAGACCGGGACAGCCTACGAGCAGTACTTC.

The rearrangement joins TRBV21-1 to TRBJ1-6. TRBV21-1 is annotated as a pseudogene. This CDR3 comprises 16 residues. The CDR3 nucleotides read TGTGCCAGCAGCAAAGGGCGGGGGGCGGTTAATTCACCCCTCCACTTT. It is translated as CASSKGRGAVNSPLHF.

The rearrangement uses TRBV10-3 and TRBJ2-7, with D possibly being TRBD1 (6 bases). CDR3 length equals 14 residues. Germline values: CDR1 ENHRY, CDR2 SYGVKD. V was clipped by 3 bases and J by 5 bases, with 14 bases between them. In nucleotides, the CDR3 is TGTGCCATCAGTGATAATCAGGGGCCCCACGAGCAGTACTTC. Protein: CAISDNQGPHEQYF.

The V gene is TRBV4-2, the J gene TRBJ1-2; no firm D call. Deletions cut 1 base from V and 5 bases from J, with 14 bases between. Germline V gene data show CDR1 as LGHNA and CDR2 as YNFKEQ. The CDR3 runs to 15 residues. In DNA form, the CDR3 reads TGTGCCAGCAGCCAAGGGGAGGAAACAGCGTATGGCTACACCTTC. Protein: CASSQGEETAYGYTF.